This T cell receptor (beta chain) comes out of a study of blood T cell repertoires in COVID-19. J lost 1 base, V lost 2 bases, and 10 bases had no gene match. Germline V lookup: CDR1 LGHNT, CDR2 FRNRAP. The CDR3 sequence is 17 residues long. Clones were read by immunoSEQ multiplex PCR, and TCRdb kept only the in-frame ones, dropping some. Found here are tens of thousands of clones, around 86% of them singletons; the top ten hold around 1%. This sequence joins TRBV12-5 and TRBJ1-2; 7 bases map to TRBD1. The sample taken for sequencing was peripheral blood. The TCR originated in a human donor in a cohort sampled during active COVID-19. The CDR3 sequence is CASGLWPLGQDNYGYTF. The DNA for the CDR3 is TGTGCTAGTGGTTTGTGGCCCCTCGGACAGGATAACTATGGCTACACCTTC.